This entry lists 18 T cell receptor beta chains sequenced from one sample in a study of blood T cell repertoires in COVID-19. Sequencing was performed with immunoSEQ multiplex PCR; in TCRdb, only in-frame clones are kept and a portion is missing. The table includes about 300,000 clones, roughly 88% detected once. Material for sequencing was peripheral blood. These receptors all come from a man between 18 and 35 years old with active or convalescent COVID-19.

V and J are TRBV5-1 and TRBJ2-1; 8 bases fit TRBD1. Trimming at V came to 4 bases and at J to 3 bases, leaving 6 bases not matched to a gene. Per germline, CDR1 SGHRS and CDR2 YFSETQ. The CDR3 has 15 residues. Here the CDR3 reads CASSLTGQVYNEQFF. CDR3 DNA sequence: TGCGCCAGCAGCCTTACGGGACAGGTCTACAATGAGCAGTTCTTC.

In DNA, the CDR3 is TGCAGTGCTAGTCCGCCAGGGGGTAATCAAGAGACCCAGTACTTC. Its translation: CSASPPGGNQETQYF. The gene calls are TRBV20-1 and TRBJ2-5, with 7 positions matching TRBD1. Looked up from germline, CDR1 is DFQATT and CDR2 is SNEGSKA (reference sequence). The V and J ends lost 3 bases and 2 bases, in that order; junction bases with no gene match: 9. The CDR3 has 15 amino acids.

The chain links TRBV6-2 or TRBV6-3 to TRBJ1-2; D perhaps matches TRBD1 (6 bases). There are 16 residues in the CDR3. The V gene's germline CDR1 is MNHEY and CDR2 SVGEGT. Trimming shortened V by 2 bases and J by 4 bases, and 17 bases separated the two germline ends. The CDR3 region has the DNA TGTGCCAGCAGTTACGGAGGGGGGGGCAGTTCCTATGGCTACACCTTC. Translated, it gives CASSYGGGGSSYGYTF.

The CDR3 DNA reads TGTGCCAGCAGCCGGACTAGCGGGGGGCCTAGCTCCTACGAGCAGTACTTC. Its protein product is CASSRTSGGPSSYEQYF. V and J are TRBV7-9 and TRBJ2-7, with 14 bases identical to TRBD2. V dropped 5 bases and J dropped 0; count of bases not matched to a gene: 6. This CDR3 has 17 residues. Germline lookup yields CDR1 SEHNR and CDR2 FQNEAQ (reference sequence). Supplemented by reference TRBV7-9 and TRBJ2-7, the full variable domain reads DTGVSQNPRHKITKRGQNVTFRCDPISEHNRLYWYRQTLGQGPEFLTYFQNEAQLEKSRLLSDRFSAERPKGSFSTLEIQRTEQGDSAMYLCASSRTSGGPSSYEQYFGPGTRLTVT.

The rearrangement links TRBV27 to TRBJ1-4, with 9 bases fitting TRBD1. V gave up 6 bases and J gave up 8 bases; unmatched junction bases: 16. Germline-derived CDR1 and CDR2 are MNHEY and SMNVEV (reference sequence). This CDR3 region has 17 residues. CDR3 DNA: TGTGCCAGCAGCCCCACCGCTCCGGGACAGGGCAGCGAAAAACTGTTTTTT. This codes for CASSPTAPGQGSEKLFF.

As DNA, the CDR3 is TGTGCCAGCAGCGTGGGACTAGCGGGGGGGCTGGGTGAGCAGTTCTTC. It codes for CASSVGLAGGLGEQFF. This rearrangement joins TRBV3-1 (or the pseudogene TRBV3-2) to TRBJ2-1; TRBD2 agrees at 16 bases. Germline values: CDR1 LGHDT, CDR2 YNNKEL (reference sequence). Germline trimming cut 5 bases from V and 9 bases from J; bases unmatched to any gene: 7. The CDR3 has 16 residues.

The genes are TRBV12-5 and TRBJ2-1; 11 bases line up with TRBD2. Germline V CDR1 and CDR2: LGHNT, FRNRAP. This CDR3 is built from 16 residues. The ends lost 0 bases at V and 9 bases at J; junction bases unmatched: 7. CDR3 nucleotide sequence: TGTGCTAGTGGTTTGGTACTTAGCGGGGGGGCCGTTGAGCAGTTCTTC. It codes for CASGLVLSGGAVEQFF. Full variable domain (missing parts from reference TRBV12-5 and TRBJ2-1): DARVTQTPRHKVTEMGQEVTMRCQPILGHNTVFWYRQTMMQGLELLAYFRNRAPLDDSGMPKDRFSAEMPDATLATLKIQPSEPRDSAVYFCASGLVLSGGAVEQFFGPGTRLTVL.

V and J are TRBV7-9 and TRBJ1-4; TRBD1 aligns across 10 bases. Trimming cost V 5 bases and J 6 bases; bases outside gene matches: 12. The germline CDR1 and CDR2 sequences are SEHNR and FQNEAQ (reference sequence). This CDR3 comprises 17 residues. CDR3 DNA: TGTGCCAGCAGCCTCCCGCGGGACAGGGGAGGAGATGAAAAACTGTTTTTT. Residues: CASSLPRDRGGDEKLFF. Full variable domain (outside the CDR3, taken from reference TRBV7-9 and TRBJ1-4): DTGVSQNPRHKITKRGQNVTFRCDPISEHNRLYWYRQTLGQGPEFLTYFQNEAQLEKSRLLSDRFSAERPKGSFSTLEIQRTEQGDSAMYLCASSLPRDRGGDEKLFFGSGTQLSVL.

The sample holds one count of this clone. The gene calls are TRBV10-3 and TRBJ1-1; D possibly corresponds to TRBD1 (6 bases). The CDR3 totals 13 residues. Trimming removed 6 bases from V and 1 base from J, with 9 bases in between. CDR1 and CDR2 (germline): ENHRY, SYGVKD. As DNA, the CDR3 is TGTGCCATCAGAGGGACATCGAACACTGAAGCTTTCTTT. Residues: CAIRGTSNTEAFF.

The rearrangement joins TRBV9 to TRBJ1-6; D gene ambiguous. Germline CDR1 reads SGDLS; CDR2 reads YYNGEE. The CDR3 totals 16 residues. Trimming stripped 0 bases from V and 5 bases from J, with 12 bases between. CDR3: CASSVEVTANNSPLHF. Here the CDR3 DNA reads TGTGCCAGCAGCGTAGAAGTTACAGCAAATAATTCACCCCTCCACTTT.

The chain carries TRBV7-2 and TRBJ1-4; the D gene is possibly TRBD1 (6 bases). Trimming left V 2 bases short and J 4 bases short, with 11 bases between. Germline CDR1 SGHTA, CDR2 FQGNSA. The CDR3 has 15 amino acids. In DNA form, the CDR3 reads TGTGCCAGCAGCTTACTGAGGGGGTTTAATGAAAAACTGTTTTTT. The encoded protein is CASSLLRGFNEKLFF. Variable domain in full (rest from reference TRBV7-2 and TRBJ1-4): GAGVSQSPSNKVTEKGKDVELRCDPISGHTALYWYRQSLGQGLEFLIYFQGNSAPDKSGLPSDRFSAERTGGSVSTLTIQRTQQEDSAVYLCASSLLRGFNEKLFFGSGTQLSVL.

The rearrangement uses TRBV3-1 (or the pseudogene TRBV3-2) and TRBJ2-7; possibly TRBD1 for D (5 bases). V lost 3 bases and J lost 6, with 15 bases in between. The CDR3 covers 14 residues. Per germline, CDR1 LGHDT and CDR2 YNNKEL (reference sequence). For the CDR3, the DNA is TGTGCCAGCAGCCACCACAGTCAGGGATTCGAGCAGTACTTC. Protein sequence: CASSHHSQGFEQYF.

This rearrangement joins TRBV16 to TRBJ1-2; 8 positions match TRBD1. CDR1 is KGHSY, CDR2 FQNENV, per germline. CDR3 length: 14 amino acids. V lost 3 bases, J lost 8 bases, and 8 bases stayed unmatched. The CDR3 DNA sequence: TGTGCCAGCAGCCACCCCAGGGGGCCGGGCGGCTACACCTTC. It translates to CASSHPRGPGGYTF.

The rearrangement joins TRBV7-9 to TRBJ2-5; 7 nucleotides align to TRBD1. Germline V gene data show CDR1 as SEHNR and CDR2 as FQNEAQ (reference sequence). V shed 4 bases, J shed 5 bases, and the junction held 7 bases outside the gene matches. The CDR3 has 14 residues. CDR3 sequence: CASSSQGLEETQYF. CDR3 sequence (DNA): TGTGCCAGCAGCTCACAGGGGTTGGAGGAGACCCAGTACTTC.

The V call is TRBV4-1, the J call TRBJ2-1; possible D gene TRBD1, 5 bases. V was pared by 4 bases and J by 8 bases, with 12 bases between. This CDR3 comprises 13 residues. Germline assignment: CDR1 MGHRA and CDR2 YSYEKL. CDR3 in DNA: TGCGCCAGCAGCCCCCCCAGGGCTCATGAGCAGTTCTTC. Translation gives CASSPPRAHEQFF.

This chain joins TRBV2 and TRBJ1-5; perhaps TRBD1 as D (6 bases). Germline CDR1 reads SNHLY; CDR2 reads FYNNEI. The CDR3 is 15 amino acids. V shed 1 base and J shed 7 bases, with 14 bases lying between them. The CDR3 is CASSEERQVRQPQHF. The DNA for the CDR3 is TGTGCCAGCAGTGAAGAGAGACAGGTTCGACAGCCCCAGCATTTT.

The chain carries TRBV4-1 and TRBJ2-2; TRBD1 might be the D (5 bases). Per germline, CDR1 MGHRA and CDR2 YSYEKL. The CDR3 length is 16 residues. The V gene lost 0 bases and the J gene lost 4 bases, with 12 bases spanning the gap. The CDR3 coding sequence is TGCGCCAGCAGCCAAGAAGGCAGGGCAGGCACCGGGGAGCTGTTTTTT. Translation: CASSQEGRAGTGELFF.

V gene TRBV4-1 combines with J gene TRBJ2-7; TRBD2 agrees at 7 bases. J was trimmed by 5 bases and V by 1 base; bases with no gene match: 5. Germline assignment: CDR1 MGHRA and CDR2 YSYEKL. The CDR3 consists of 14 residues. As DNA, the CDR3 is TGCGCCAGCAGCCAAGCCCTCACTAGCGACGAGCAGTACTTC. This sequence encodes CASSQALTSDEQYF.